The present T cell receptor beta chain was sequenced within a study of blood T cell repertoires in COVID-19. Seattle's enrolled individuals joined amid active infection and were then monitored longitudinally. Sequencing used immunoSEQ multiplex PCR; TCRdb keeps in-frame clones, though not all of them. Here the sample spans around 260,000 clones, 91% being singletons. This CDR3 has 15 residues. The V gene's germline CDR1 is SNHLY and CDR2 FYNNEI. Trimming took off 2 bases at V and 9 bases at J, with 14 bases between the two ends. The chain has TRBV2 and TRBJ1-6, with D possibly matching TRBD1 (6 bases). Sequenced input: peripheral blood. This sequence was found in a woman aged 25-40 years with COVID-19, enrolled during active disease. In DNA form, the CDR3 reads TGTGCCAGCAGTGAATCGGGACATGAGGTTTCACCCCTCCACTTT. As protein: CASSESGHEVSPLHF.